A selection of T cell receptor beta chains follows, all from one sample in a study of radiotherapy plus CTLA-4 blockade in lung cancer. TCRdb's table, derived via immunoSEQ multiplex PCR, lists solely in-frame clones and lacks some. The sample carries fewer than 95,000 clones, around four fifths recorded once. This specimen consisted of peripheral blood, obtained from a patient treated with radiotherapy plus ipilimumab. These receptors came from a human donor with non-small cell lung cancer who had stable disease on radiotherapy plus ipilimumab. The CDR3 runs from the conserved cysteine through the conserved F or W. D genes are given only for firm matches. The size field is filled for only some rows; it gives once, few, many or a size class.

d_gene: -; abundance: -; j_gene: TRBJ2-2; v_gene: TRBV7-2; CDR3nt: TGTGCCAGCAGCTTAGCGGGGGGACGAATTAACACCGGGGAGCTGTTTTTT; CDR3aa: CASSLAGGRINTGELFF
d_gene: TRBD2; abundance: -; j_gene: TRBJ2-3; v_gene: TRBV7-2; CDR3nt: TGTGCCAGCAGCTTAACACTAGCGGGTCGTACAGATACGCAGTATTTT; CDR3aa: CASSLTLAGRTDTQYF
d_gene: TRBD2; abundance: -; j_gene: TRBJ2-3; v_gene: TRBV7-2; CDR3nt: TGTGCCAGCAGCCAGGGACTAGTCACAGATACGCAGTATTTT; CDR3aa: CASSQGLVTDTQYF
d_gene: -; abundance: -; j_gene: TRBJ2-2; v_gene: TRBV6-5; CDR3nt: TGTGCCAGCAAGGGTGGGAGAGGAACCGGGGAGCTGTTTTTT; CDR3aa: CASKGGRGTGELFF
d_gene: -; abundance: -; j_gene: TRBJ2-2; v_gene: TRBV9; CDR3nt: TGTGCCAGCAGCGTAGAACAGGGATGGACCGGGGAGCTGTTTTTT; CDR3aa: CASSVEQGWTGELFF
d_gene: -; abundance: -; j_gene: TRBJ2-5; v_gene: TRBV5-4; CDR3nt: TGTGCCAGCAGCCCGGGGGACTTCCAAGAGACCCAGTACTTC; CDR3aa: CASSPGDFQETQYF
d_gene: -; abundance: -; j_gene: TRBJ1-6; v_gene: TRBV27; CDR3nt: TGTGCCAGCAGTTTTGAAAGCTCCTATAATTCACCCCTCCACTTT; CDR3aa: CASSFESSYNSPLHF
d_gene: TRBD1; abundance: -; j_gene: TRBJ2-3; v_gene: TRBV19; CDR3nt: TGTGCCAGTACGGGGTATGACAGGGGGCAAGATACGCAGTATTTT; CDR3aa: CASTGYDRGQDTQYF
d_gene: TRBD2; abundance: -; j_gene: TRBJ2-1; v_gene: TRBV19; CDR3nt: TGTGCCAGTAGCCCTGCGGGAGGAGGGTCCTACAATGAGCAGTTCTTC; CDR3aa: CASSPAGGGSYNEQFF
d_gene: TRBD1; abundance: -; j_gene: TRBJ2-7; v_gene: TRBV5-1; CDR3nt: TGCGCCAGCAGTACCGGGACAGGCTCCTACGAGCAGTACTTC; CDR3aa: CASSTGTGSYEQYF
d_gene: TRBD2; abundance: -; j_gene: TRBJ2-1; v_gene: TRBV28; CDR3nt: TGTGCCAGCAGTATACTTTTGGGCGGCGGGAGCGGGAATGAGCAGTTCTTC; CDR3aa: CASSILLGGGSGNEQFF
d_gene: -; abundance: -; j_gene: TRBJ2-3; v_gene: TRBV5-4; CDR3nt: TGTGCCAGCAGCCGGGACTCTAGCACAGATACGCAGTATTTT; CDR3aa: CASSRDSSTDTQYF
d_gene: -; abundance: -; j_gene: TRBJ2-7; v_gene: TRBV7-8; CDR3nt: TGTGCCAGCAGCTCCACGTACGAGCAGTACTTC; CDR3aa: CASSSTYEQYF
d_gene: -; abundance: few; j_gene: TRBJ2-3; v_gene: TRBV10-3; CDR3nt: TGTGCCATCAGTGCCGAAACAGATACGCAGTATTTT; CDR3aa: CAISAETDTQYF
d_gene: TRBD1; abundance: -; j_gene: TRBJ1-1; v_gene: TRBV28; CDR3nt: TGTGCCAGCAGTCCACCTCTAGGGACAGGCAACACTGAAGCTTTCTTT; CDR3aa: CASSPPLGTGNTEAFF
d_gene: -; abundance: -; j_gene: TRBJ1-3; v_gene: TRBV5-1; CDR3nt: TGCGCCAGCAGCTTCCGCCAGGGGCAAGGAAACACCATATATTTT; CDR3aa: CASSFRQGQGNTIYF
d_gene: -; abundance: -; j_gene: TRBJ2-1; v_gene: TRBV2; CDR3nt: TGTGCCAGCAGTGGACGCCTGAATGAGCAGTTCTTC; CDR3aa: CASSGRLNEQFF
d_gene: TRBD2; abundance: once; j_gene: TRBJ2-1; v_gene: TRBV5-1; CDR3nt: TGCGCCAGCAGCTTGGCCCGGACTAGTGAGCAGTTCTTC; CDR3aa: CASSLARTSEQFF
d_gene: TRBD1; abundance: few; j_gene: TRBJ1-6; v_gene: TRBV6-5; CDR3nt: TGTGCCAGCAGTTATCAGGGGGCGAGTTCACCCCTCCACTTT; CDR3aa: CASSYQGASSPLHF
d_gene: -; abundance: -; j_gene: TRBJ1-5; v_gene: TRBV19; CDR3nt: TGTGCCAGTAGTATAGAAAAGAGTATGCCCCAGCATTTT; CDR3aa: CASSIEKSMPQHF
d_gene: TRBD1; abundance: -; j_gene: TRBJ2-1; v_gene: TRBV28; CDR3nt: TGTACCAGCTTAACTACCGGGACAGGGGTTAATGAGCAGTTCTTC; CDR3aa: CTSLTTGTGVNEQFF